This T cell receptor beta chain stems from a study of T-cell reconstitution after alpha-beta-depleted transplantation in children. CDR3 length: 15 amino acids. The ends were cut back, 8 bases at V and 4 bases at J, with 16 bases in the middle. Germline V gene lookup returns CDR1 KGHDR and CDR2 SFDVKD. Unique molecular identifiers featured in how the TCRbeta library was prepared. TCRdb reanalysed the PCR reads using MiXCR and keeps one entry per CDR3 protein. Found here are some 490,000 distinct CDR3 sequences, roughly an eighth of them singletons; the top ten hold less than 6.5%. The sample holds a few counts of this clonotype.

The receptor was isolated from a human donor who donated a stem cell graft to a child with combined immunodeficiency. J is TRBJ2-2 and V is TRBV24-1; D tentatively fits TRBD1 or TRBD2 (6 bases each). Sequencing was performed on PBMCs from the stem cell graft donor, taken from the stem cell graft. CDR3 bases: TGTGCCACCACAAGGGGCCCGGGGGCCACCGGGGAGCTGTTTTTT. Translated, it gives CATTRGPGATGELFF.